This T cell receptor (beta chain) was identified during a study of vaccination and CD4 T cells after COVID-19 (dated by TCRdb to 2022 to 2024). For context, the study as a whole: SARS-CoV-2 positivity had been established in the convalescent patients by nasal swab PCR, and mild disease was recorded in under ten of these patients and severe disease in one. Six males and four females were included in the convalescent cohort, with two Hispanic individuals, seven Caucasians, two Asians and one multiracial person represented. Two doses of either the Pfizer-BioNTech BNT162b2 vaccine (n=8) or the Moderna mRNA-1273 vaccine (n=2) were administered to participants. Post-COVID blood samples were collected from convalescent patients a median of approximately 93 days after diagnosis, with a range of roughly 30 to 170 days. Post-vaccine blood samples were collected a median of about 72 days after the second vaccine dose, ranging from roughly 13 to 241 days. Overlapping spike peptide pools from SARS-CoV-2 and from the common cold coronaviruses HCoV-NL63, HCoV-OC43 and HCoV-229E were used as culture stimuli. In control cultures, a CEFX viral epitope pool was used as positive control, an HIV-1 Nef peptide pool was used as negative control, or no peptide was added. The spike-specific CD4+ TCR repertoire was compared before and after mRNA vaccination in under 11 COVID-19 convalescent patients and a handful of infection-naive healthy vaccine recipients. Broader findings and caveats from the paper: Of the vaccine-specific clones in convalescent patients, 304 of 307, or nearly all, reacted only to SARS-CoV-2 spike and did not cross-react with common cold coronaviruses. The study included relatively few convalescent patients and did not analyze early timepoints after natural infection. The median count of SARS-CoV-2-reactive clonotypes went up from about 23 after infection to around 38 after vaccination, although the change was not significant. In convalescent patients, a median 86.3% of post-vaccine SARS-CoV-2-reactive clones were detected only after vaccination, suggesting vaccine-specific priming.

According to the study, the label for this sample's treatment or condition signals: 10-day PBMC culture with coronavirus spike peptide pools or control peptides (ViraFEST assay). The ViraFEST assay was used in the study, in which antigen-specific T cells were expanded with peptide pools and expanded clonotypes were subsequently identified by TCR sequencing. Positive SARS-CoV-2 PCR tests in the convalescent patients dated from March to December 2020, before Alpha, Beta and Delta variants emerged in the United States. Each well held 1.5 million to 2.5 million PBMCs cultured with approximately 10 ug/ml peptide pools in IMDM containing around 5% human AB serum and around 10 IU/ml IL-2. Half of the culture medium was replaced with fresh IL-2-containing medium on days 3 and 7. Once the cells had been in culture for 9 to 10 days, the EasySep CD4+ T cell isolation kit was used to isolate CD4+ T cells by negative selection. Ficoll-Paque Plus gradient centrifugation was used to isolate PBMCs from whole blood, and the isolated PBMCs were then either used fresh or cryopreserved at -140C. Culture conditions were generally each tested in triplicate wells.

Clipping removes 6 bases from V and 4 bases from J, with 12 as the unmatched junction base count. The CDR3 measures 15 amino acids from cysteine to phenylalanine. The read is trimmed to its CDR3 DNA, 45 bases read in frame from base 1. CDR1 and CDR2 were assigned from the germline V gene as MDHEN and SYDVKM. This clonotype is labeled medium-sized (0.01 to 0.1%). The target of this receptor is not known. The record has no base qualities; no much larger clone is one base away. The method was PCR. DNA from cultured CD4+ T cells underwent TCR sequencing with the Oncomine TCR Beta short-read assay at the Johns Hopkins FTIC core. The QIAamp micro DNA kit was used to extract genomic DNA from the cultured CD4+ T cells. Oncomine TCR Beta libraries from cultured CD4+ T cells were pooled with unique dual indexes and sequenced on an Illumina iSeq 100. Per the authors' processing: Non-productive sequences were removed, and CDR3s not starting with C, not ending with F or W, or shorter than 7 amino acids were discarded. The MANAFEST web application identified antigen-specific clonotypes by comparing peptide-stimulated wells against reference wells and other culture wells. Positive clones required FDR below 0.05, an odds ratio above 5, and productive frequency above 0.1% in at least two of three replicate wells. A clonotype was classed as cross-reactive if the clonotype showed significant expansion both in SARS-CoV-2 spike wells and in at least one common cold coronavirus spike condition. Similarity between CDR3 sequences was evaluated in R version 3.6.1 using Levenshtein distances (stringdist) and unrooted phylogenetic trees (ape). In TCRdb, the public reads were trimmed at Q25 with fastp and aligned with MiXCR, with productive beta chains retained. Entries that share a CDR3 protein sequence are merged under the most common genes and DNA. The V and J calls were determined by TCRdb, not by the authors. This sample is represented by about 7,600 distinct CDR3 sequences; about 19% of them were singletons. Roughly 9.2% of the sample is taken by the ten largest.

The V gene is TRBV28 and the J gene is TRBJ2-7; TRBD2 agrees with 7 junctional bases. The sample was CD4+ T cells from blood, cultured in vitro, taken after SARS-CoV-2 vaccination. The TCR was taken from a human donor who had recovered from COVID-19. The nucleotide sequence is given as TGTGCCAGCAGGGGGGGGGGGACGGCCCTATACGAGCAGTACTTC. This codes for CASRGGGTALYEQYF.